This T cell receptor beta chain was found in a study of blood T cell repertoires in COVID-19. V trimming: 5 bases; J trimming: 4 bases; junction bases outside the gene matches: 7. The CDR3 is 14 amino acids. The germline V gene encodes CDR1 LNHDA and CDR2 SQIVND (reference sequence). Assay: immunoSEQ multiplex PCR; the TCRdb copy retains only in-frame clones and omits some. The sample lists about 200,000 clones; approximately 84% were seen once. The chain is built from TRBV19 and TRBJ2-5; 7 bases fit TRBD1. This TCR derives from a human donor with acute or convalescent COVID-19. The donor label of this sample is uncertain. The sample comprised peripheral blood. The CDR3 region is CASSPGSGGETQYF. The CDR3 DNA reads as TGTGCCAGTAGTCCCGGATCAGGGGGAGAGACCCAGTACTTC.